This T cell receptor (beta chain) was recovered during a study of T cells in localized non-small cell lung cancer. Only in-frame clones appear in the TCRdb table, and some are missing; sequencing was by immunoSEQ multiplex PCR. This sample carries roughly 70,000 clones, about 90% of them seen once, and the ten largest clones take about a fifth. This CDR3 spans 16 amino acids. Trimming took 3 bases from V and 2 from J, leaving 15 bases between them. In germline, CDR1 is SGHAT, CDR2 FQNNGV. Sequencing used peripheral blood, obtained before any cancer treatment. The sequence was collected from a male donor older than 55 with stage III squamous cell lung carcinoma. The chain combines TRBV11-2 with TRBJ2-3; maybe TRBD2 (6 bases). CDR3 amino acids: CASSFLLAGTTDTQYF. In nucleotides, the CDR3 is TGTGCCAGCAGCTTCTTACTAGCAGGGACCACAGATACGCAGTATTTT.